This entry concerns a single TCR beta chain. This clone was found once. No antigen is known for it. Base qualities were left out, and no much larger clone turns up one base away. Another Seattle source contributed samples from volunteer blood donors who had recovered from COVID-19. Each collaborating institution followed its own protocols to collect whole blood in K2EDTA tubes. For TCRbeta analysis, collaborators shipped samples in one of three forms: frozen whole blood, isolated PBMCs, or DNA extracted from either of those sample types. TCRbeta CDR3 regions were amplified from genomic DNA by means of the immunoSEQ Assay, a bias-controlled multiplex PCR. The study's processing was this. The number of nucleated cells in each sample was estimated from the amplification of reference gene primers within the assay. To quantify the absolute abundance of each unique TCRbeta CDR3 rearrangement, sequence reads were collapsed and filtered. Productive Simpson clonality was computed per sample as the square root of Simpson's diversity index over productive rearrangements. TCRdb limited this immuneACCESS table to in-frame rearrangements with V and J called. A share of clones is missing; checked studies link under half to unresolved V genes, and the rest is unexplained. V and J calls plus clone size are reproduced from that table; the DNA served to infer D and trimming. A total of around 240,000 clones appear in this sample, approximately 80% of them only once. The ten largest clones add up to about 1.5% of the sample.

The sample is drawn from a study of blood T cell repertoires in COVID-19 (dated by TCRdb to the early 2020s). Concerning the study at large: Samples covering the acute and convalescent phases of COVID-19 were provided by collaborators in the United States, Italy and Spain. The repertoires were released in a freely available public database intended as a resource for research on the immune response to SARS-CoV-2. Deeply sampled blood TCRbeta repertoires from subjects exposed to, actively infected with, or recovered from COVID-19 were included in the dataset. The prospective study material was composed of cDNA or gDNA derived from T cells, B-cell-depleted T cells, or PBMCs. Nearly every sample came with metadata listing a de-identified subject ID, COVID-19 status, age in years and sex. Samples came from the ongoing ImmuneRACE study (first 160 participants) plus 1,254 subjects from 6 global collaborators. Where available, HLA class I and class II types were taken from metadata supplied by the sample provider and were not determined by assay-based typing. The study at large found these results: The amount of clinical and demographic metadata varied by source and participant and was provided uncurated.

V is trimmed back by 5 bases and J by 5 bases, and the junction contains 8 bases that no gene match accounts for. Taken from cysteine to phenylalanine, the CDR3 has 15 residues. The read is trimmed to its CDR3 DNA, 45 bases read in frame from base 1. Taken from the germline V gene (reference sequence), the CDR1 and CDR2 loops are LGHDT and YNNKEL. The V and J genes are TRBV3-1 (or the pseudogene TRBV3-2) and TRBJ2-3, with 9 bases in between that match TRBD2. Sequenced sample: peripheral blood. This TCR was recovered from a woman in her 40s who had recovered from COVID-19. The CDR3 region reads CASSAASGVLDTQYF. The sequence in DNA is TGTGCCAGCAGCGCGGCTAGCGGGGTATTAGATACGCAGTATTTT.